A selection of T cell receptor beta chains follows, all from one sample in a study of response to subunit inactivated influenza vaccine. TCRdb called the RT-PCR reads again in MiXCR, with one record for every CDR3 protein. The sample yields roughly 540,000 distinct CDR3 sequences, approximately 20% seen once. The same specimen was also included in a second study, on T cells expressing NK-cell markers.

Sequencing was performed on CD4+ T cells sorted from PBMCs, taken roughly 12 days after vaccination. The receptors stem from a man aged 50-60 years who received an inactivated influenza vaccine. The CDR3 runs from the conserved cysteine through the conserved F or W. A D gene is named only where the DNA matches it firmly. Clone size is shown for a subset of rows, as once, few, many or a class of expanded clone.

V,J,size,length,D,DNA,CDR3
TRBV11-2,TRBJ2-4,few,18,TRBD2,TGTGCCAGCAGCTTAGTGGGGACTAGCGGGATTAACAAAAACATTCAGTACTTC,CASSLVGTSGINKNIQYF
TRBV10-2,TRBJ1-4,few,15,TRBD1,TGCGCCAGCAGTGAGTCCGGGACAGGGACCGAAAAACTGTTTTTT,CASSESGTGTEKLFF
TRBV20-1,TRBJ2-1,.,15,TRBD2,TGCAGTGCTAGAGATCTAGCGGTCTCCTACAATGAGCAGTTCTTC,CSARDLAVSYNEQFF
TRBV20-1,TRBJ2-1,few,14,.,TGCAGTGCTAGAAGAACAGGTGGTCTTTATGAGCAGTTCTTC,CSARRTGGLYEQFF
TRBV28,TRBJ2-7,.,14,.,TGTGCCAGCAGGGGGGTGGGACTGAGCCTCGTCCTGTACTTC,CASRGVGLSLVLYF
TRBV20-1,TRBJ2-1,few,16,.,TGCAGTGCTGTTCAAGGGGGGGGGCTAACCTACAATGAGCAGTTCTTC,CSAVQGGGLTYNEQFF
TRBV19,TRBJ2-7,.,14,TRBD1,TGTGCCAGTACACCCCGGGACAGGCCTTGGGAGCAGTACTTC,CASTPRDRPWEQYF
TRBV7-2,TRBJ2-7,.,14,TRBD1,TGTGCCAGCAGCCAGGGGGCCTGGGTTGGAGAGCAGTACTTC,CASSQGAWVGEQYF
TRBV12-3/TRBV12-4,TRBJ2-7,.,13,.,TGTGCCAGCAGTTTTGGCAGGGTTTCTTGGCAGTACTTC,CASSFGRVSWQYF
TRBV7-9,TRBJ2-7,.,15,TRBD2,TGTGCCAGCAGCTCTCTAGCGGGAGGGCCGTACGAGCAGTACTTC,CASSSLAGGPYEQYF
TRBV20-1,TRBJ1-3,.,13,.,TGCAGTGCCCGGAGAGGGGAGGGAAACACCATATATTTT,CSARRGEGNTIYF
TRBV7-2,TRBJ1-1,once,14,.,TGTGCCAGCAGCGTACAGGTGATGAACACTGAAGCTTTCTTT,CASSVQVMNTEAFF
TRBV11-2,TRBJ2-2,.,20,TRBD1,TGTGCCAGCAGCAGAATTTTCCCAAATCCCCGGACAGGTGATACCGGGGAGCTGTTTTTT,CASSRIFPNPRTGDTGELFF
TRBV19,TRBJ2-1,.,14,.,TGTGCCAGTAGTAACAGGGAAATTTACAATGAGCAGTTCTTC,CASSNREIYNEQFF
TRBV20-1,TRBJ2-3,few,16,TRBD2,TGCAGTGCTAGAGATCGGTCGGCGGGGGGGACAGATACGCAGTATTTT,CSARDRSAGGTDTQYF
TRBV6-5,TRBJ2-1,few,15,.,TGTGCCAGCAGTTATAGCGGAGACGCCTACAATGAGCAGTTCTTC,CASSYSGDAYNEQFF
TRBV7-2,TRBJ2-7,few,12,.,TGTGCCAGCAGCTTAGTTACGGCGTCGCAGTACTTC,CASSLVTASQYF
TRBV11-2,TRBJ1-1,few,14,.,TGTGCCAGCAGCTGGACAGCTCTGAACACTGAAGCTTTCTTT,CASSWTALNTEAFF
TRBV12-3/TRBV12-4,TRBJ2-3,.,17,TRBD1,TGTGCCAGCAGTTTTAGGACAGGGGGTCTACCTACAGATACGCAGTATTTT,CASSFRTGGLPTDTQYF
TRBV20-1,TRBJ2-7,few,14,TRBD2,TGCAGTGCTACGGGACTAGCGGGAACCTACGAGCAGTACTTC,CSATGLAGTYEQYF
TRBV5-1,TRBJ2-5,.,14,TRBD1,TGCGCCAGCAACCTTCAACGGACAGGCGAAGCCCAGTACTTC,CASNLQRTGEAQYF
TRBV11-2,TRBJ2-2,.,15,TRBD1,TGTGCCAGCGGGGACAGGGATATTTTTTCCGGGGAGCTGTTTTTT,CASGDRDIFSGELFF
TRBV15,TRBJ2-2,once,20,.,TGTGCCACCAGCCCCTCCTTGGGAACAGGTAGAGGGGTCAACACCGGGGAGCTGTTTTTT,CATSPSLGTGRGVNTGELFF
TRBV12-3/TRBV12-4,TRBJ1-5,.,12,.,TGTGCCAGCAGTTTTGGGCCGCAGCCCCAGCATTTT,CASSFGPQPQHF
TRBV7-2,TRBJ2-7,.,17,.,TGTGCCAGCAGCTTGAGGGGGGTGACAGGGTTTTACCACGAGCAGTACTTC,CASSLRGVTGFYHEQYF
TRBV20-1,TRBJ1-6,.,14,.,TGCAGTGCTAGGTGGGGGGCGCGAAATTCACCCCTCCACTTT,CSARWGARNSPLHF
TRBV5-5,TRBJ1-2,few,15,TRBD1,TGTGCCAGCAGCTTGGATATACAGGGGAGCTATGGCTACACCTTC,CASSLDIQGSYGYTF
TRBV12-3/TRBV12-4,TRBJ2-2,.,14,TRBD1,TGTGCCAGCAGTTTGAGCAGGGGGCTCGGGGAGCTGTTTTTT,CASSLSRGLGELFF
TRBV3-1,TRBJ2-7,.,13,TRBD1,TGTGCCAGCAGCCAACGAATAGGGGGCGACTGGAACTTC,CASSQRIGGDWNF
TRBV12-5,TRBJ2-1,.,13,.,TGTGCTAGTGGTCCCCCCGCCGGGAATGAGCAGTTCTTC,CASGPPAGNEQFF
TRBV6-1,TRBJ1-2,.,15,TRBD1,TGTGCCAGCACTAGTGCAGGGGGCAACGACTATGGCTACACCTTC,CASTSAGGNDYGYTF
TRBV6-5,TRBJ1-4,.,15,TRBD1,TGTGCCAGCAGTTTCGCCCCAAAGACAGGGGAAAAACTGTTTTTT,CASSFAPKTGEKLFF
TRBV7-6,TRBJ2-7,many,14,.,TGTGCCAGCAGCTTAGCAGGGATTCAGAACGAGCAGTACTTC,CASSLAGIQNEQYF
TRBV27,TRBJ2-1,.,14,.,TGTGCCAGCAGTCCAGGGGTCACCCACAATGAGCAGTTCTTC,CASSPGVTHNEQFF
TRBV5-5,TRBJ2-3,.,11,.,TGTGCCAATAGTAGTGCAGATACGCAGTATTTT,CANSSADTQYF
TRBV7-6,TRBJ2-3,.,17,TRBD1,TGTGCCAGCAGCTTAGCGATAACAGGGGGCACTGGAGATACGCAGTATTTT,CASSLAITGGTGDTQYF
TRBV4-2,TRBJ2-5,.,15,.,TGTGCCAGCAGCCCAACGGACCATTGGGCAGAGACCCAGTACTTC,CASSPTDHWAETQYF
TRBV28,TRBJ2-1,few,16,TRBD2,TGTGCCAGCAGTCATAAACTAGCGGGAGGGCGGGGTGAGCAGTTCTTC,CASSHKLAGGRGEQFF
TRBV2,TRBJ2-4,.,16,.,TGTGCCAGCAGTGAAGCATCCGGTTCCCTCAAAAACATTCAGTACTTC,CASSEASGSLKNIQYF
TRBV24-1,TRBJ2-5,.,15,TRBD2,TGTGCCACCAGTGAAGGGACTAGCATGTCGGAGACCCAGTACTTC,CATSEGTSMSETQYF
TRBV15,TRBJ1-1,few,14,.,TGTGCCACCAGCAGAGATTCAGCGAACACTGAAGCTTTCTTT,CATSRDSANTEAFF
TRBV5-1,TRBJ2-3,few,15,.,TGCGCCAGCAGCTTGGAGGACACCAACACAGATACGCAGTATTTT,CASSLEDTNTDTQYF
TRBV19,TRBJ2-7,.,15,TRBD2,TGTGCCAGTAAGGTGGAGTTCGGGACTAGTGCCGAGCAGTACTTC,CASKVEFGTSAEQYF
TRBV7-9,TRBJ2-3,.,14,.,TGTGCCAGCAGCTTAGGCGGGATTGGGGATACGCAGTATTTT,CASSLGGIGDTQYF
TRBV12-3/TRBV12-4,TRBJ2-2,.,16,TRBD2,TGTGCCAGCATGTTCTACCTAGCGGGAGTCACCGGGGAGCTGTTTTTT,CASMFYLAGVTGELFF
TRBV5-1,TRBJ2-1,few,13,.,TGCGCCAGCAGGGGGGACGGGAATTTTGAGCAGTTCTTC,CASRGDGNFEQFF